Below, 28 T cell receptor beta chains from the same sample are listed, as sequenced in a study of cytomegalovirus exposure and HLA in healthy donors. Both 60 Vbeta primers and 13 Jbeta primers went into the PCR. The method was immunoSEQ multiplex PCR; TCRdb's version includes in-frame clones alone and lacks a portion of them. The table includes tens of thousands of clones, around 77% detected once. The sequenced material came from PBMCs. The source is a man younger than 45 in good health and CMV-seronegative.

The CDR3 protein is CASSLLDTIYF. CDR3 coding DNA: TGTGCCAGCAGCTTATTAGACACCATATATTTT. The chain uses TRBV7-9 and TRBJ1-3; D gene ambiguous. With 2 bases removed from V and 8 bases from J, the gap between germline ends came to 4 bases. The CDR3 extends over 11 amino acids. Germline CDR1 is SEHNR and CDR2 is FQNEAQ (reference sequence).

This clone was detected only a few times. The V gene is TRBV9, the J gene TRBJ2-7, with 9 bases aligning to TRBD1. The CDR3 runs 22 residues. CDR1 is SGDLS and CDR2 is YYNGEE in the germline V gene. V was clipped by 0 bases and J by 0 bases; unmatched bases: 22. In nucleotides, the CDR3 is TGTGCCAGCAGCGTAGCCTCCGGTCGGGGGACAGGGCCCTACTCCTCCTCCTACGAGCAGTACTTC. Encoded protein: CASSVASGRGTGPYSSSYEQYF.

The rearrangement uses TRBV4-2 and TRBJ2-2; D is unclear. Looked up from germline, CDR1 is LGHNA and CDR2 is YNFKEQ. Between the trimmed V and J ends, which lost 0 bases and 1 base, there was a span of 9 bases. The CDR3 loop spans 16 amino acids. The CDR3 sequence: CASSQEWRLNTGELFF. The CDR3 DNA reads TGTGCCAGCAGCCAAGAATGGCGGCTGAACACCGGGGAGCTGTTTTTT.

This clone was seen a few times. The chain links TRBV5-1 to TRBJ2-7, with a tentative D call TRBD1 (5 bases). Germline-derived CDR1 and CDR2 are SGHRS and YFSETQ. The V gene lost 1 base and the J gene lost 2 bases, with 10 bases spanning the gap. This CDR3 has 14 amino acids. In nucleotides, the CDR3 is TGCGCCAGCAGCTTGAAACTGACAGCCTACGAGCAGTACTTC. Translating it yields CASSLKLTAYEQYF.

In its sample, this clone was seen once. The rearrangement links TRBV10-3 to TRBJ1-1; D not certain. This CDR3 is built from 16 residues. Germline lookup yields CDR1 ENHRY and CDR2 SYGVKD. Trimming pared 10 bases from V and 3 bases from J, leaving 24 bases between. CDR3 amino acids: CATRSGVEGGYTEAFF. The CDR3 DNA is TGTGCCACCCGGTCCGGGGTCGAGGGCGGTTACACTGAAGCTTTCTTT.

This clone has a single count. The rearrangement joins TRBV5-1 to TRBJ1-1; 7 nucleotides line up with TRBD1. The CDR3 totals 16 residues. Germline-derived CDR1 and CDR2 are SGHRS and YFSETQ. J was trimmed by 3 bases and V by 0 bases; bases with no gene match: 8. CDR3: CASSLALTGRDTEAFF. As DNA, the CDR3 is TGCGCCAGCAGCTTGGCCCTGACAGGGAGAGACACTGAAGCTTTCTTT.

This chain uses TRBV6-5 with TRBJ1-1; tentatively, D is TRBD1 (5 bases). The CDR3 sequence is 15 residues long. From germline, CDR1 is MNHEY and CDR2 SVGAGI. The V gene lost 0 bases and the J gene lost 1 base, with 9 bases spanning the gap. CDR3 protein: CASSYSGGGNTEAFF. The CDR3 DNA follows: TGTGCCAGCAGTTACTCCGGCGGGGGGAACACTGAAGCTTTCTTT.

J is TRBJ2-7 and V is TRBV5-1, with TRBD1 as a possible D gene (5 bases). V was clipped by 0 bases and J by 2 bases, with 15 bases between them. Germline V gene data show CDR1 as SGHRS and CDR2 as YFSETQ. The CDR3 totals 16 residues. The CDR3 reads CASSLDGQLYPYEQYF. CDR3 bases: TGCGCCAGCAGCTTGGATGGACAACTCTACCCCTACGAGCAGTACTTC.

CDR3 coding DNA: TGTGCCAGTAGTCCTCGGACAGCCCGAGGCTCCTATAATTCACCCCTCCACTTT. This translates into CASSPRTARGSYNSPLHF. V usage is TRBV19 and J usage is TRBJ1-6, with D possibly TRBD1 on 6 matching bases. Germline V gene sequence: CDR1 LNHDA, CDR2 SQIVND (reference sequence). The CDR3 has 18 residues. The V gene lost 5 bases and the J gene lost 0 bases, with 17 bases spanning the gap.

The V and J genes are TRBV15 and TRBJ1-1; D perhaps matches TRBD1 (5 bases). This CDR3 is built from 12 residues. With 0 bases removed from V and 11 bases from J, the gap between germline ends came to 10 bases. In germline, CDR1 is LNHNV, CDR2 YYDKDF (reference sequence). The CDR3 DNA reads as TGTGCCACCAGCAGAGAGGGGCTGAAGGCTTTCTTT. Amino acids: CATSREGLKAFF. Variable domain in full (rest from reference TRBV15 and TRBJ1-1): DAMVIQNPRYQVTQFGKPVTLSCSQTLNHNVMYWYQQKSSQAPKLLFHYYDKDFNNEADTPDNFQSRRPNTSFCFLDIRSPGLGDTAMYLCATSREGLKAFFGQGTRLTVV.

The chain links TRBV6-1 to TRBJ2-1; no reliable D call. From germline, CDR1 is MNHNS and CDR2 SASEGT. The CDR3 covers 14 residues. V dropped 1 base and J dropped 6 bases, with 10 bases sitting between them. CDR3 DNA: TGTGCCAGCAGTGAAGTGGGTAGCCTCAATGAGCAGTTCTTC. This sequence encodes CASSEVGSLNEQFF.

CDR3 protein: CASSGRESGADTQYF. The CDR3 coding sequence is TGCGCCAGCAGCGGTAGGGAATCCGGGGCAGATACGCAGTATTTT. This sequence joins TRBV5-1 and TRBJ2-3, with TRBD2 as a possible D gene (5 bases). The V end was cut by 4 bases, the J end by 4 bases, with 16 bases between. CDR1 and CDR2 (germline): SGHRS, YFSETQ. There are 15 residues in the CDR3.

The gene calls are TRBV2 and TRBJ1-4; D is uncertain. Trimming left V 11 bases short and J 4 bases short, with 11 bases between. Germline lookup yields CDR1 SNHLY and CDR2 FYNNEI. The CDR3 covers 12 residues. This CDR3 reads CAGRVGNEKLFF. The CDR3 nucleotides are TGTGCCGGCCGGGTCGGTAATGAAAAACTGTTTTTT. The full variable domain, rest sourced from reference TRBV2 and TRBJ1-4, is EPEVTQTPSHQVTQMGQEVILRCVPISNHLYFYWYRQILGQKVEFLVSFYNNEISEKSEIFDDQFSVERPDGSNFTLKIRSTKLEDSAMYFCAGRVGNEKLFFGSGTQLSVL.

The CDR3 DNA reads TGTGCCAGCTCACCCCTATCCAGGGGGGACACTGAAGCTTTCTTT. Its translation is CASSPLSRGDTEAFF. This chain uses TRBV18 with TRBJ1-1; 7 nucleotides match TRBD1. CDR1 and CDR2 from the germline V gene are KGHSH and LQKENI. The CDR3 is made up of 15 amino acids. With 3 bases clipped from V and 3 bases from J, the junction kept 7 bases outside the gene matches.

The CDR3 loop is CASSQEWQGYEQYF. For the CDR3, the DNA is TGCGCCAGCAGCCAAGAATGGCAGGGATACGAGCAGTACTTC. This rearrangement joins TRBV4-1 to TRBJ2-7, with D tentatively TRBD1 (5 bases). Trimming took 0 bases from V and 4 from J, leaving 10 bases between them. CDR1 and CDR2 from the germline V gene are MGHRA and YSYEKL. The CDR3 sequence is 14 residues long.

The chain couples TRBV6-8 to TRBJ1-5; possible D gene TRBD1, 5 bases. V gave up 7 bases and J gave up 0 bases, with 16 bases separating them. CDR1 is MNHGY and CDR2 is SAAAGT in the germline V gene. The CDR3 totals 16 residues. CDR3 coding DNA: TGTGCCAGCACCTTACGCAGGGCAGTTAGCAATCAGCCCCAGCATTTT. Residues: CASTLRRAVSNQPQHF.

The chain employs TRBV5-1 and TRBJ2-5; 11 positions match TRBD2. The J segment lost 4 bases and the V segment lost 0 bases, leaving 5 bases of the junction unmatched. CDR1 is SGHRS and CDR2 is YFSETQ in the germline V gene. The CDR3 contains 16 residues. CDR3 residues: CASSLELAGGGETQYF. DNA for the CDR3: TGCGCCAGCAGCTTGGAGCTAGCGGGAGGTGGAGAGACCCAGTACTTC. The entire variable domain, with the rest obtained from reference TRBV5-1 and TRBJ2-5, is as follows: KAGVTQTPRYLIKTRGQQVTLSCSPISGHRSVSWYQQTPGQGLQFLFEYFSETQRNKGNFPGRFSGRQFSNSRSEMNVSTLELGDSALYLCASSLELAGGGETQYFGPGTRLLVL.

V is TRBV6-4 and J is TRBJ1-6, with D unclear. Germline CDR1 reads MRHNA; CDR2 reads SNTAGT. The ends were cut back, 2 bases at V and 5 bases at J, with 7 bases in the middle. The CDR3 extends over 14 amino acids. The CDR3 sequence is CASSDGLDNSPLHF. The CDR3 DNA reads as TGTGCCAGCAGTGACGGACTCGATAATTCACCCCTCCACTTT.

In its sample, this clone was seen once. The genes are TRBV5-1 and TRBJ2-1; 9 bases are shared with TRBD1. Germline CDR1 SGHRS, CDR2 YFSETQ. This CDR3 contains 15 residues. The V and J ends lost 4 bases and 8 bases, in that order; junction bases with no gene match: 10. The CDR3 sequence: CASSDRDRVGDEQFF. CDR3 in DNA: TGCGCCAGCAGCGACCGGGACAGGGTTGGGGATGAGCAGTTCTTC.

This clone has just a few counts. The V gene is TRBV5-6, the J gene TRBJ1-5; tentative D call: TRBD1 (6 bases). CDR3 length: 18 amino acids. Per the germline V gene, CDR1 is SGHDT and CDR2 is YYEEEE. V was trimmed by 4 bases and J by 4 bases, leaving 24 bases between them. The CDR3 spells CASSLGTSNSRRNQPQHF. The CDR3 nucleotides are TGTGCCAGCAGCCTGGGGACATCCAATTCCCGCAGGAATCAGCCCCAGCATTTT. Together with reference TRBV5-6 and TRBJ1-5, the CDR3 gives the full variable domain: DAGVTQSPTHLIKTRGQQVTLRCSPKSGHDTVSWYQQALGQGPQFIFQYYEEEERQRGNFPDRFSGHQFPNYSSELNVNALLLGDSALYLCASSLGTSNSRRNQPQHFGDGTRLSIL.

In its sample, this clone was seen a few times. This CDR3 is also generated by other DNA sequences in the sample. The genes are TRBV6-1 and TRBJ2-1; 11 nucleotides align to TRBD2. The CDR3 runs 15 residues. Germline CDR1 reads MNHNS; CDR2 reads SASEGT. V lost 2 bases, J lost 3 bases, and 0 bases stayed unmatched. Written as DNA, the CDR3 is TGTGCCAGCAGTGAACTAGCGGGAGGCTACAATGAGCAGTTCTTC. Encoded protein: CASSELAGGYNEQFF.

The chain couples TRBV7-6 to TRBJ1-3; the match to TRBD1 covers 7 bases. Trimming at V came to 2 bases and at J to 1 base, leaving 5 bases not matched to a gene. The V gene's germline CDR1 is SGHVS and CDR2 FNYEAQ. The CDR3 is 16 residues long. For the CDR3, the DNA is TGTGCCAGCAGCTTATCCGGGGACAGATCTGGAAACACCATATATTTT. This encodes CASSLSGDRSGNTIYF.

The J gene is TRBJ2-2, the V gene TRBV7-9; 10 bases map to TRBD2. V lost 5 bases, J lost 1 base, and 13 bases stayed unmatched. Germline-derived CDR1 and CDR2 are SEHNR and FQNEAQ (reference sequence). This CDR3 comprises 19 residues. The CDR3 DNA follows: TGTGCCAGCAGCGACCCTCTAGCGGGAGTTACAGTGAACACCGGGGAGCTGTTTTTT. Its protein product is CASSDPLAGVTVNTGELFF.

The chain has TRBV5-1 and TRBJ1-5, with D possibly matching TRBD1 (6 bases). Germline CDR1 SGHRS, CDR2 YFSETQ. The length of the CDR3 is 14 residues. Trimming cost V 0 bases and J 3 bases, with 7 bases left between them. CDR3 loop: CASSLGDINQPQHF. CDR3 nucleotide sequence: TGCGCCAGCAGCTTGGGGGACATCAATCAGCCCCAGCATTTT.

This chain joins TRBV2 and TRBJ1-1, with 7 bases identical to TRBD1. The ends lost 2 bases at V and 4 bases at J; junction bases unmatched: 4. The CDR3 sequence is 14 residues long. Looked up from germline, CDR1 is SNHLY and CDR2 is FYNNEI. The CDR3 here is CASSETGAGTEAFF. CDR3 nucleotide sequence: TGTGCCAGCAGTGAAACAGGGGCGGGCACTGAAGCTTTCTTT.

The CDR3 is CAWSRRQGDEQYF. Here the CDR3 DNA reads TGTGCCTGGAGTAGGAGACAGGGGGACGAGCAGTACTTC. The chain links TRBV30 to TRBJ2-5; 9 positions agree with TRBD1. The J call may be incorrect, as the DNA end agrees better with TRBJ2-7. Germline lookup yields CDR1 GTSNPN and CDR2 SVGIG (reference sequence). CDR3 size: 13 residues.

The V gene is TRBV6-1, the J gene TRBJ2-7; TRBD1 matches at 8 bases. Germline lookup yields CDR1 MNHNS and CDR2 SASEGT. The CDR3 runs 13 residues. V gave up 6 bases and J gave up 3 bases; unmatched junction bases: 4. The CDR3 loop reads CASRPTGVYEQYF. The DNA of the CDR3 is TGTGCCAGCAGACCGACAGGGGTCTACGAGCAGTACTTC.

The V and J genes are TRBV27 and TRBJ2-7; D is unclear. The germline V gene encodes CDR1 MNHEY and CDR2 SMNVEV (reference sequence). The ends were cut back, 5 bases at V and 1 base at J, with 18 bases in the middle. The CDR3 has 16 residues. CDR3 DNA: TGTGCCAGCAGTCCGATAACACCCTCGGGTTCCTACGAGCAGTACTTC. This sequence encodes CASSPITPSGSYEQYF.